The source of this T cell receptor (beta chain) is a study of T cells in Graves' hyperthyroidism and ophthalmopathy. Study-wide results and limits: Ophthalmopathy was identified by the model a median approximately 6.4 months ahead of onset.

Each patient was aged 18 to 65 and had newly diagnosed hyperthyroidism of under 2 months' duration. Uncontrolled infection, other autoimmune disease, pregnancy or lactation barred patients from enrollment. Clinical symptoms, serum thyroxine and TRAb, thyroid ultrasound and orbital computed tomography together formed the diagnostic basis. Trimming left V 2 bases short and J 9 bases short, with 23 bases between. There are 18 residues in the CDR3. Germline CDR1 is MDHEN and CDR2 is SYDVKM. Amplified TCR beta CDR3 regions came from RNA transcripts. With the HTBI primer set, the TCR CDR3 went through a first round of RT-PCR. Using its own MiXCR run on the multiplex PCR reads, TCRdb lists one record per CDR3 protein. This sample yields about 620,000 distinct CDR3 sequences, of which around 16% are seen a single time; 3.8% belongs to the top ten. This clonotype showed up just a few times. Its matching antigen is unknown.

The clonotype was recovered from a woman younger than 45 with Graves' hyperthyroidism. Specimen: blood. The chain links TRBV28 to TRBJ1-6; D is perhaps TRBD1 (6 bases). CDR3: CASSLRRVGGEVGSPLHF. The CDR3 DNA reads as TGTGCCAGCAGTTTAAGACGGGTAGGGGGAGAAGTTGGTTCACCCCTCCACTTT.